This T cell receptor beta chain was profiled in a study of T cells in Graves' hyperthyroidism and ophthalmopathy. There are many counts of this clonotype. The antigen is unknown. Regions amplified from RNA transcripts were the TCR beta CDR3 regions. The primer set for the first-round RT-PCR of the TCR CDR3 was HTBI. Via MiXCR, TCRdb re-called the multiplex PCR reads, giving one row per CDR3 protein. The table includes 340,000 or so distinct CDR3 sequences, about 21% detected once. General observations from the study: Stable hyperthyroidism and ophthalmopathy were separated using 13 V-J signatures.

Used for diagnoses were clinical symptoms, serum thyroxine and TRAb, thyroid ultrasound and orbital computed tomography. The CDR3 runs 18 residues. The germline gives CDR1 LGHDT, CDR2 YNNKEL (reference sequence). Trimming shortened V by 1 base and J by 1 base, and 14 bases separated the two germline ends. This rearrangement joins TRBV3-1 to TRBJ2-6; D possibly corresponds to TRBD1 (6 bases). The TCR comes from a woman between 45 and 65 years old with Graves' hyperthyroidism. The sequencing input was blood. CDR3 residues: CASSQVQGRMSGANVLTF. In nucleotides, the CDR3 is TGTGCCAGCAGCCAAGTCCAGGGGAGAATGTCTGGGGCCAACGTCCTGACTTTC.